Listed below are T cell receptor beta chains from one sample, sequenced in a study of CD8 T cell repertoires and HIV-1 epitope variants. Antigens of these TCRs are unknown. TCRdb's copy holds only in-frame clones and misses some; the assay was immunoSEQ multiplex PCR. The sample has over a thousand clones, approximately 68% seen once. The sequenced sample consisted of cultured CD8+ T cells derived from PBMCs. The receptor source for this set is a male donor with HIV. The CDR3 runs from the conserved cysteine through the conserved F or W. Each record gives: clone size, V gene, D gene, J gene, CDR3 length, CDR3 protein, CDR3 DNA. A D gene is named only where the DNA matches it firmly. The size field is filled for only some rows; it gives once, few, many or a size class.

NA	TRBV4-1	NA	TRBJ2-7	17	CASSQELGQGVPYEQYF	TGCGCCAGCAGCCAAGAATTGGGCCAGGGCGTACCCTACGAGCAGTACTTC
NA	TRBV9	NA	TRBJ1-3	14	CASSGGARGNTIYF	TGTGCCAGCAGCGGTGGGGCTAGAGGAAACACCATATATTTT
NA	TRBV28	TRBD2	TRBJ2-3	17	CASSSLSTSGDTDTQYF	TGTGCCAGCAGTTCCCTCTCGACTAGCGGCGATACAGATACGCAGTATTTT
few	TRBV4-1	NA	TRBJ2-7	17	CASSQDEAGPVGHEQYF	TGCGCCAGCAGCCAAGATGAAGCAGGCCCGGTGGGGCACGAGCAGTACTTC
NA	TRBV30	NA	TRBJ2-2	14	CAWSTDLNTGELFF	TGTGCCTGGAGTACAGACCTGAACACCGGGGAGCTGTTTTTT
NA	TRBV25-1	TRBD1	TRBJ1-5	18	CASSGTDRGQMFNQPQHF	TGTGCCAGCAGTGGGACGGACAGGGGGCAGATGTTCAATCAGCCCCAGCATTTT
once	TRBV2	TRBD2	TRBJ2-1	13	CASGQRESNEQFF	TGTGCCAGCGGACAGCGGGAGAGTAATGAGCAGTTCTTC
once	TRBV5-4	NA	TRBJ2-5	13	CASSLQGGETQYF	TGTGCCAGCAGTTTACAGGGAGGAGAGACCCAGTACTTC
NA	TRBV19	NA	TRBJ2-7	15	CASSIAGDSLYEQYF	TGTGCCAGTAGTATAGCGGGGGACAGCCTCTACGAGCAGTACTTC
NA	TRBV29-1	TRBD1	TRBJ1-2	12	CSVVRGQGGYTF	TGCAGCGTTGTAAGGGGACAGGGGGGCTACACCTTC
NA	TRBV11-2	NA	TRBJ2-5	14	CASSLALEQETQYF	TGTGCCAGCAGCTTAGCCCTGGAACAAGAGACCCAGTACTTC
NA	TRBV10-3	NA	TRBJ1-2	15	CAISGGLDGGYGYTF	TGTGCCATCAGTGGGGGCCTGGATGGAGGCTATGGCTACACCTTC
NA	TRBV28	TRBD1	TRBJ2-1	15	CASSLPGQGAREQFF	TGTGCCAGCAGCCTCCCGGGACAGGGGGCAAGGGAGCAGTTCTTC
NA	TRBV5-4	TRBD1	TRBJ2-1	15	CASRPGQGTFNEQFF	TGTGCCAGCAGACCAGGACAGGGAACATTTAATGAGCAGTTCTTC
NA	TRBV5-6	TRBD1	TRBJ2-7	15	CASSSGTGSSYEQYF	TGTGCCAGCAGCTCCGGGACAGGGAGCTCCTACGAGCAGTACTTC
few	TRBV9	NA	TRBJ1-5	15	CASSARGSLNQPQHF	TGTGCCAGCAGCGCCCGAGGGAGTCTCAATCAGCCCCAGCATTTT
NA	TRBV6-5	NA	TRBJ2-7	15	CASSYSRQSSYEQYF	TGTGCCAGCAGTTACTCCAGACAGAGCTCCTACGAGCAGTACTTC
NA	TRBV21-1	NA	TRBJ1-1	11	CASSRGTEAFF	TGTGCCAGCAGTAGAGGCACTGAAGCTTTCTTT
NA	TRBV5-6	NA	TRBJ2-7	14	CASSSTGRAAEQYF	TGTGCCAGCAGCTCAACAGGCCGCGCCGCCGAGCAGTACTTC
NA	TRBV5-1	NA	TRBJ2-1	15	CASSLVELPNNEQFF	TGCGCCAGCAGCTTGGTAGAACTCCCTAACAATGAGCAGTTCTTC
NA	TRBV6-5	NA	TRBJ2-2	16	CASSYSRWLEAGELFF	TGTGCCAGCAGTTACTCGCGGTGGTTGGAGGCCGGGGAGCTGTTTTTT
NA	TRBV19	TRBD2	TRBJ2-3	16	CASSIGLAGALDTQYF	TGTGCCAGTAGTATCGGACTAGCGGGGGCTCTAGATACGCAGTATTTT
once	TRBV28	TRBD2	TRBJ2-1	16	CASSSVRIAGSNEQFF	TGTGCCAGCAGTTCCGTACGTATAGCGGGGTCCAATGAGCAGTTCTTC
NA	TRBV10-3	NA	TRBJ2-7	14	CAISESLLADEQYF	TGTGCCATCAGTGAGTCTCTTTTGGCAGACGAGCAGTACTTC
NA	TRBV7-9	NA	TRBJ2-5	16	CASSPVPGRRQETQYF	TGTGCCAGCAGTCCTGTCCCGGGACGTAGACAAGAGACCCAGTACTTC
NA	TRBV9	TRBD1	TRBJ2-1	14	CASSRQGGGNEQFF	TGTGCCAGCAGCCGACAGGGGGGAGGGAATGAGCAGTTCTTC
NA	TRBV6-5	TRBD2	TRBJ2-5	15	CASSVGGRAGETQYF	TGTGCCAGCAGCGTTGGCGGGAGGGCCGGAGAGACCCAGTACTTC
NA	TRBV5-8	NA	TRBJ2-2	13	CASNLLNTGELFF	TGTGCCAGCAATTTGCTAAACACCGGGGAGCTGTTTTTT
large	TRBV4-2	NA	TRBJ1-5	15	CASSQEGETNQPQHF	TGTGCCAGCAGCCAAGAAGGGGAAACCAATCAGCCCCAGCATTTT
NA	TRBV25-1	NA	TRBJ2-1	14	CASTGGEGGNEQFF	TGTGCCAGCACCGGAGGGGAGGGGGGCAATGAGCAGTTCTTC
NA	TRBV6-1	NA	TRBJ1-1	14	CASSEVGARAEAFF	TGTGCCAGCAGTGAAGTAGGGGCCCGGGCTGAAGCTTTCTTT
NA	TRBV19	TRBD1	TRBJ2-7	17	CASSKTRGQGSPYEQYF	TGTGCCAGTAGTAAGACGCGGGGACAGGGATCCCCCTACGAGCAGTACTTC
NA	TRBV4-3	NA	TRBJ2-7	16	CASSQDFQGFPYEQYF	TGCGCCAGCAGCCAAGATTTTCAGGGGTTCCCCTACGAGCAGTACTTC
NA	TRBV7-6	NA	TRBJ2-7	14	CASSLLDGSYEQYF	TGTGCCAGCAGCTTACTGGACGGATCCTACGAGCAGTACTTC
NA	TRBV28	NA	TRBJ2-7	14	CASSFVSGTDEQYF	TGTGCCAGCAGTTTCGTATCAGGGACCGACGAGCAGTACTTC
NA	TRBV19	NA	TRBJ1-1	14	CASSIGGAALEAFF	TGTGCCAGTAGTATTGGCGGGGCAGCCCTTGAAGCTTTCTTT
NA	TRBV6-6	NA	TRBJ2-7	12	CASSPGDYEQYF	TGTGCCAGCAGTCCAGGGGACTACGAGCAGTACTTC
NA	TRBV5-4	NA	TRBJ2-3	12	CASTQPGDTQYF	TGTGCCAGCACCCAACCGGGAGATACGCAGTATTTT
NA	TRBV5-1	NA	TRBJ2-2	14	CASSLNGDTGELFF	TGCGCCAGCAGCTTGAACGGTGACACCGGGGAGCTGTTTTTT
NA	TRBV6-1	TRBD2	TRBJ2-5	19	CASSEKLAGALGYQETQYF	TGTGCCAGCAGTGAAAAACTAGCGGGAGCGTTAGGGTACCAAGAGACCCAGTACTTC
NA	TRBV4-3	NA	TRBJ1-1	16	CASSQDVGQGNTEAFF	TGCGCCAGCAGCCAAGATGTTGGGCAGGGGAACACTGAAGCTTTCTTT
NA	TRBV5-4	NA	TRBJ2-1	15	CASSLVQGPYNEQFF	TGTGCCAGCAGCTTGGTTCAGGGGCCCTACAATGAGCAGTTCTTC
few	TRBV21-1	NA	TRBJ2-7	16	CASSKLSQRETHEQYF	TGTGCCAGCAGCAAGTTGTCCCAGCGGGAGACCCACGAGCAGTACTTC
NA	TRBV19	NA	TRBJ2-7	12	CASSTGLTEQYF	TGTGCCAGTAGTACTGGACTGACTGAGCAGTACTTC
NA	TRBV29-1	TRBD2	TRBJ2-3	14	CSALAGGFTDTQYF	TGCAGCGCGCTAGCGGGGGGATTCACAGATACGCAGTATTTT
NA	TRBV25-1	NA	TRBJ2-7	16	CASSGPRGRGAYEQYF	TGTGCCAGCAGTGGTCCCCGTGGCAGGGGAGCCTACGAGCAGTACTTC
NA	TRBV19	TRBD1	TRBJ1-2	13	CASSPTGIYGYTF	TGTGCCAGTAGCCCGACAGGGATCTATGGCTACACCTTC
NA	TRBV6-6	NA	TRBJ2-1	12	CASSRPYNEQFF	TGTGCCAGCAGCCGACCCTACAATGAGCAGTTCTTC
NA	TRBV27	TRBD2	TRBJ2-1	14	CASSLAGVGDEQFF	TGTGCCAGCAGTCTAGCGGGAGTAGGAGATGAGCAGTTCTTC
few	TRBV10-3	TRBD2	TRBJ2-5	15	CAISGTSGPQETQYF	TGTGCCATCAGCGGGACTAGCGGCCCACAAGAGACCCAGTACTTC
few	TRBV14	NA	TRBJ2-1	15	CASSQDRKPYNEQFF	TGTGCCAGCAGCCAAGATCGGAAGCCCTACAATGAGCAGTTCTTC
NA	TRBV27	TRBD1	TRBJ1-2	16	CASSSYRGQIDYGYTF	TGTGCCAGCAGTTCCTACAGGGGGCAGATAGACTATGGCTACACCTTC